The rows below give T cell receptor beta chains drawn from one sample of a study of cytomegalovirus exposure and HLA in healthy donors. Using immunoSEQ multiplex PCR, the repertoire was profiled, and TCRdb retains in-frame clones only, with some absent. The sample includes 120,000 or so clones, 74% of them seen just once. The specimen was PBMCs. All receptors come from a middle-aged man in good health and CMV-seropositive. The CDR3 runs from the conserved cysteine through the conserved F or W. The order of the fields is V gene, D gene, clone size, J gene, CDR3 protein, CDR3 DNA. The D gene is left open where the match is weak. Expanded clones are given a class, and other clones once, few, many or no size at all.

v_call: TRBV20-1
d_call: .
clone_size: few
j_call: TRBJ1-4
cdr3_aa: CSASYLEKLFF
cdr3_nt: TGCAGTGCTAGTTATCTGGAAAAACTGTTTTTT

v_call: TRBV4-2
d_call: TRBD2
clone_size: once
j_call: TRBJ2-1
cdr3_aa: CASSQTRGTSGRRGYNEQFF
cdr3_nt: TGTGCCAGCAGCCAAACTAGGGGGACTAGCGGGAGAAGGGGCTACAATGAGCAGTTCTTC

v_call: TRBV6-5
d_call: TRBD2
clone_size: .
j_call: TRBJ2-7
cdr3_aa: CASSRTSGSSYEQYF
cdr3_nt: TGTGCCAGCAGCAGGACTAGCGGGAGCTCCTACGAGCAGTACTTC

v_call: TRBV30
d_call: .
clone_size: .
j_call: TRBJ1-1
cdr3_aa: CAWSVTEYEAFF
cdr3_nt: TGTGCCTGGAGTGTAACCGAGTATGAAGCTTTCTTT

v_call: TRBV14
d_call: TRBD1
clone_size: .
j_call: TRBJ2-5
cdr3_aa: CASSLRTGSNQETQYF
cdr3_nt: TGTGCCAGCAGCCTTAGGACAGGGAGTAACCAAGAGACCCAGTACTTC

v_call: TRBV7-2
d_call: TRBD2
clone_size: .
j_call: TRBJ2-3
cdr3_aa: CASSFGTSGRAYTQYF
cdr3_nt: TGTGCCAGCAGCTTCGGGACTAGCGGGAGGGCCTATACGCAGTATTTT

v_call: TRBV5-1
d_call: TRBD1
clone_size: once
j_call: TRBJ1-2
cdr3_aa: CASSLEGQKYGYTF
cdr3_nt: TGCGCCAGCAGCTTGGAGGGACAGAAATATGGCTACACCTTC

v_call: TRBV19
d_call: TRBD1
clone_size: .
j_call: TRBJ2-3
cdr3_aa: CASRAGGSTDTQYF
cdr3_nt: TGTGCCAGTCGAGCAGGGGGTAGCACAGATACGCAGTATTTT

v_call: TRBV2
d_call: .
clone_size: once
j_call: TRBJ2-4
cdr3_aa: CASKTVKNIQYF
cdr3_nt: TGTGCCAGCAAAACAGTGAAAAACATTCAGTACTTC

v_call: TRBV14
d_call: .
clone_size: .
j_call: TRBJ1-4
cdr3_aa: CASSPIRATNEKLFF
cdr3_nt: TGTGCCAGCAGCCCCATTCGCGCAACTAATGAAAAACTGTTTTTT

v_call: TRBV18
d_call: .
clone_size: .
j_call: TRBJ1-3
cdr3_aa: CASSPALTGSGNTIYF
cdr3_nt: TGTGCCAGCTCACCGGCTCTAACAGGGTCTGGAAACACCATATATTTT

v_call: TRBV27
d_call: TRBD2
clone_size: .
j_call: TRBJ2-5
cdr3_aa: CASSPLSPGLATETQYF
cdr3_nt: TGTGCCAGCAGTCCCCTAAGTCCGGGACTAGCGACAGAGACCCAGTACTTC

v_call: TRBV19
d_call: .
clone_size: few
j_call: TRBJ1-5
cdr3_aa: CASSILPIRRDGNQPQHF
cdr3_nt: TGTGCCAGTAGTATACTCCCGATCAGGAGGGATGGCAATCAGCCCCAGCATTTT

v_call: TRBV18
d_call: .
clone_size: .
j_call: TRBJ1-4
cdr3_aa: CASSPLLGTGTNEKLFF
cdr3_nt: TGTGCCAGCTCACCACTTTTGGGTACCGGGACTAATGAAAAACTGTTTTTT

v_call: TRBV11-3
d_call: .
clone_size: .
j_call: TRBJ2-1
cdr3_aa: CASSLGMGGTYNEQFF
cdr3_nt: TGTGCCAGCAGCTTAGGCATGGGGGGAACCTACAATGAGCAGTTCTTC

v_call: TRBV29-1
d_call: TRBD2
clone_size: .
j_call: TRBJ2-5
cdr3_aa: CSVRYRLANQETQYF
cdr3_nt: TGCAGCGTTCGATATCGACTAGCTAACCAAGAGACCCAGTACTTC

v_call: TRBV6-1
d_call: TRBD1
clone_size: .
j_call: TRBJ1-1
cdr3_aa: CASRTGPLNTEAFF
cdr3_nt: TGTGCCAGCAGGACAGGGCCACTCAACACTGAAGCTTTCTTT

v_call: TRBV30
d_call: TRBD1
clone_size: .
j_call: TRBJ1-1
cdr3_aa: CAWSVGRGYTEAFF
cdr3_nt: TGTGCCTGGAGTGTGGGCAGGGGGTACACTGAAGCTTTCTTT

v_call: TRBV5-1
d_call: .
clone_size: once
j_call: TRBJ1-1
cdr3_aa: CASSAEVNTEAFF
cdr3_nt: TGCGCCAGCAGCGCGGAGGTGAACACTGAAGCTTTCTTT

v_call: TRBV9
d_call: .
clone_size: .
j_call: TRBJ1-2
cdr3_aa: CASSVGPSNYGYTF
cdr3_nt: TGTGCCAGCAGCGTAGGTCCCAGTAACTATGGCTACACCTTC

v_call: TRBV19
d_call: TRBD1
clone_size: few
j_call: TRBJ2-1
cdr3_aa: CASSRDRERSEQFF
cdr3_nt: TGTGCCAGTAGTCGGGACAGGGAAAGGAGTGAGCAGTTCTTC

v_call: TRBV9
d_call: TRBD2
clone_size: once
j_call: TRBJ2-7
cdr3_aa: CASSVGLAETYEQYF
cdr3_nt: TGTGCCAGCAGCGTAGGACTAGCGGAGACCTACGAGCAGTACTTC

v_call: TRBV11-2
d_call: TRBD1
clone_size: .
j_call: TRBJ1-2
cdr3_aa: CASSLETTGGYGGYGYTF
cdr3_nt: TGTGCCAGCAGCTTAGAAACGACAGGGGGCTACGGTGGCTATGGCTACACCTTC

v_call: TRBV2
d_call: TRBD1
clone_size: .
j_call: TRBJ1-2
cdr3_aa: CASSELSGGYGYTF
cdr3_nt: TGTGCCAGCAGTGAACTGTCAGGGGGATATGGCTACACCTTC

v_call: TRBV20-1
d_call: .
clone_size: .
j_call: TRBJ1-1
cdr3_aa: CSARWSHEAFF
cdr3_nt: TGCAGTGCTAGATGGAGTCATGAAGCTTTCTTT

v_call: TRBV6-5
d_call: .
clone_size: .
j_call: TRBJ2-2
cdr3_aa: CASSHYTGTTGELFF
cdr3_nt: TGTGCCAGCAGCCACTATACAGGGACCACCGGGGAGCTGTTTTTT

v_call: TRBV5-1
d_call: .
clone_size: .
j_call: TRBJ2-5
cdr3_aa: CASSLDWGGRETQYF
cdr3_nt: TGCGCCAGCAGCTTGGATTGGGGGGGCCGAGAGACCCAGTACTTC

v_call: TRBV19
d_call: TRBD1
clone_size: .
j_call: TRBJ2-2
cdr3_aa: CASSIIQTGARTGELFF
cdr3_nt: TGTGCCAGTAGTATTATCCAGACAGGGGCGCGGACCGGGGAGCTGTTTTTT

v_call: TRBV6-5
d_call: TRBD2
clone_size: .
j_call: TRBJ2-7
cdr3_aa: CASREAGGGYEQYF
cdr3_nt: TGTGCCAGCAGAGAGGCGGGGGGTGGCTACGAGCAGTACTTC

v_call: TRBV10-3
d_call: .
clone_size: .
j_call: TRBJ2-2
cdr3_aa: CAISESRPGGDTGELFF
cdr3_nt: TGTGCCATCAGTGAGTCGCGGCCAGGCGGGGACACCGGGGAGCTGTTTTTT

v_call: TRBV11-2
d_call: TRBD2
clone_size: .
j_call: TRBJ2-7
cdr3_aa: CASSATSGGFHGEQYF
cdr3_nt: TGTGCCAGCAGCGCGACTAGCGGGGGGTTTCACGGCGAGCAGTACTTC

v_call: TRBV27
d_call: TRBD2
clone_size: .
j_call: TRBJ2-7
cdr3_aa: CASSPRGSYEQYF
cdr3_nt: TGTGCCAGCAGTCCGCGGGGGTCCTACGAGCAGTACTTC

v_call: TRBV6-1
d_call: .
clone_size: .
j_call: TRBJ2-3
cdr3_aa: CASSEAMGRGSDTQYF
cdr3_nt: TGTGCCAGCAGTGAAGCGATGGGGCGTGGGTCAGATACGCAGTATTTT

v_call: TRBV27
d_call: .
clone_size: once
j_call: TRBJ2-7
cdr3_aa: CASSLSPKQGVYEQYF
cdr3_nt: TGTGCCAGCAGTTTATCCCCAAAGCAGGGCGTCTACGAGCAGTACTTC

v_call: TRBV6-1
d_call: TRBD1
clone_size: .
j_call: TRBJ2-1
cdr3_aa: CASSALTGAAGNEQFF
cdr3_nt: TGTGCCAGCAGTGCCCTAACAGGGGCCGCAGGCAATGAGCAGTTCTTC

v_call: TRBV19
d_call: TRBD1
clone_size: .
j_call: TRBJ2-6
cdr3_aa: CASSNRDRGRKANVLTF
cdr3_nt: TGTGCCAGTAGTAACCGGGACAGGGGGCGAAAGGCCAACGTCCTGACTTTC